What follows is one T cell receptor beta chain and its context. Its antigen is not known. The data stem from a study of Tregs in tolerant kidney transplant recipients. This CDR3 spans 15 amino acids. The V gene's germline CDR1 is SGHAT and CDR2 FQDESV (reference sequence). V lost 5 bases and J lost 4; bases outside the gene matches: 10. Sequencing used immunoSEQ multiplex PCR; TCRdb keeps in-frame clones, though not all of them. The table has about 64,000 clones, 70% to 90% seen once. Study observations and caveats: Findings come from small patient numbers and require larger validation. Antigen-driven expansion was suggested because donor-specific Tregs expanded more than all Tregs in tolerant patients. Changing PCR primers prevented nucleotide comparison between some patients' samples.

The nonmyeloablative bone marrow transplants came from related graft donors, with transient mixed chimerism. Unstimulated Tregs (CD4+CD25+CD127-) and CD4+CD25- non-Tregs were sorted from PBMCs. Sequences were derived from CD4+ T cells from blood (PBMCs), sampled 6 months after the transplant. The clonotype originates from a human patient who received a combined kidney and bone marrow transplant. Certain T cells may be donor cells from the graft. The chain joins TRBV11-1 to TRBJ2-5, with 7 positions matching TRBD1. CDR3 nucleotides: TGTGCCAGCAGCACGAGACAGGGTCCGAGAGAGACCCAGTACTTC. Translation gives CASSTRQGPRETQYF.